The TCR beta chain described here comes from a study of cytomegalovirus exposure and HLA in healthy donors (dated by TCRdb to 2016 to 2017). Regarding the research as a whole: In an earlier analysis of approximately 640 of the donors, 276 Gb of sequence data and 117 million unique TCR beta sequences from about 180 million T cells were reported. Donor age, sex, ethnicity and CMV serostatus were compiled alongside the repertoire data. The number of typed donors differed by locus: 629-630 for A, B, C, DRB1 and DQB1; approximately 540 for DQA1; roughly 600 for DPA1; and roughly 470 for DPB1. Every discovery cohort repertoire had been produced on one sequencing platform. To decide whether each TCR beta V gene segment behaved as functional or pseudogenic, an earlier analysis of some 600 of the donors relied on high-throughput TCR beta sequencing. A separate validation cohort of about 110 different subjects was used in addition to the roughly 700-subject first cohort. The aim of the study was to test whether cataloging public T cell receptors could identify signatures of past pathogen exposure. A later analysis re-analyzed previously published TCR beta repertoires from roughly 630 donors and added high-resolution HLA genotyping to study TCR occurrence patterns. Around 320 gigabases of sequencing data and approximately 85 million unique TCR sequences were included in an early release covering around 650 HLA-typed donors. Of the approximately 400 genotyped donors, 75% to 85% were placed in the genetic ancestry cluster associated with self-reported Caucasian donors. In a later genetic analysis, genome-wide SNP genotypes for about three fifths of the roughly 670 donors were used, and that subset was treated as a discovery cohort. Class I and class II HLA loci were covered by the typing at four-digit resolution. Across approximately 400 genotyped donors of the cohort, an average of about 220,000 unique TCR beta nucleotide sequences per donor were sequenced, and about a sixth of those sequences were non-productive. The later analysis used no new phenotypic data to find candidate immune exposures, relying instead on TCR beta sequences and their occurrence across donors. Four to six DR-DQ haplotypes were handled as single units for association and clustering, since linkage in the cohort was strong. To predict cytomegalovirus infection status, the study brought together high-throughput TCR immunosequencing, statistical association of individual TCRs with disease status, and machine learning. The T cell repertoires of under 700 subjects were profiled by immunosequencing and related to cytomegalovirus serostatus. The full study reports these points: The 87-base-pair reads could not distinguish some IMGT-functional V segments, including TRBV6-2 and TRBV6-3, so those segments were excluded. According to a later analysis, TCR association rates differed among HLA loci, with DRB1 alleles showing the most associated TCRs and HLA-C alleles showing the fewest. Because counts were too low, roughly 16 rarely observed V segments, including chromosome 9 orphons, were left out of the earlier analysis of several hundred of the donors. A later genetic analysis reported fewer N-insertions in productive TCRs among donors in an Asian-associated ancestry cluster than the roughly 700-donor mean. The cohort was sequenced for TCR beta chains only, and without alpha or paired-chain data the features that could be detected were limited. In a later analysis, some 18,000 TCR beta sequences were associated with specific HLA alleles at a false discovery rate of 0.05. When HLA alleles, especially DR and DQ, strongly co-occurred, attributing TCR associations to individual alleles was difficult. A cluster of highly shared sequence variants was judged likely to represent a technical artifact of the sequencing pipeline. It was suggested by the authors that the approach could potentially be generalized to other disease states and immunological phenotypes. The study gave a list of under 200 TCR beta chains associated with cytomegalovirus. A further reported finding was that TCR beta sequences accurately predicted the HLA-A and HLA-B alleles for most subjects in the first cohort. V-gene and J-gene trimming of TCR beta chains was associated with a missense DCLRE1C variant in a later genetic analysis, and the association was replicated in an independent cohort. The only immune exposure information available for the cohort was CMV serostatus. Across donors, most TCR sequences were observed very rarely, whereas some public TCRs were present in many individuals. Several of the top co-occurrence clusters appeared to be linked to parvovirus B19, influenza, CMV and Epstein-Barr virus, according to a later analysis. Correlated functional status among segregating V segments might be attributable to linkage disequilibrium, but an unknown experimental factor could not be ruled out. The presence/absence analyses assumed that sequencing depth was roughly uniform across donors, and that assumption may not be true. In a later analysis, HLA-associated TCR beta chains showed more clonal expansion and lower generation probabilities than non-associated chains that were equally common. Broadly in line with IMGT annotations, most TCR beta V segments showed up in productive rearrangements about 87% or about 30% of the time in an earlier analysis of approximately 600 of the donors. HLA typing was unavailable for some donors at each locus, so association tests used only the typed subset. In a later analysis, most CMV-associated TCR beta chains were found to appear HLA-restricted, with HLA associations seemingly driven largely by CMV exposure. A few of the identified cytomegalovirus-associated TCR beta chains were confirmed in vitro to be specific for cytomegalovirus antigens. In both the original and validation cohorts, the classifier was reported to diagnose cytomegalovirus status with high specificity and sensitivity.

In total, fewer than 750 healthy bone marrow donors made up the cohort. All cohort members were sampled while nominally healthy, although unrecorded immune exposures were likely present. The donor tested CMV seronegative, placing the donor among the 350 to 400 seronegative members of the cohort. A peripheral blood sample was provided by each donor, and peripheral blood mononuclear cells were used for TCR beta sequencing. Genomic DNA extraction from the blood cell samples was performed with the Qiagen DNeasy Blood Extraction Kit. On this clone: The specificity of this receptor is unknown. Base qualities were left out, and no much larger clone turns up one base away.

Inclusive of the bounding cysteine and phenylalanine, the CDR3 is 15 residues long. Kept here is only the CDR3 DNA, which spans 45 bases and is read in frame from base 1. V sheds 1 base and J sheds 2 bases, leaving 10 bases between their ends. From the germline V gene, CDR1 is SGHTA and CDR2 is FQGNSA. Library prep was done by the immunoSEQ multiplex PCR assay. The multiplex PCR relied on a mix of 60 forward primers for TCR Vbeta segments and 13 reverse primers for TCR Jbeta segments. The CDR3 region of rearranged TCR beta genes was amplified from genomic DNA by a multiplex PCR assay. Amplified TCR beta libraries were sequenced as 87-base-pair reads on the Illumina HiSeq System. Turning to the authors' computational methods: Across the 700 or so repertoires, a later analysis counted 60 million to 90 million unique TCR beta chains, roughly 11 million of which were shared by at least two donors. Raw reads were error-corrected and collapsed into unique sequences with a nearest-neighbor algorithm that merged closely related sequences to remove PCR and sequencing errors. V, D and J gene segments were assigned by aligning CDR3 sequences to IMGT reference sequences. Each retained sequence needed at least a six-nucleotide match to both a V gene segment and a J gene segment. A rearrangement counted as productive if the CDR3 had no stop codons and remained in frame with V and J, and every other rearrangement counted as non-productive. CDR3 was defined by IMGT convention, running from the second conserved V-encoded cysteine to the conserved J-encoded phenylalanine. The earlier analysis of about 590 of the donors excluded sequences that lacked an unambiguous match to a single V gene segment. In an earlier analysis of 500 to 750 of the donors, V segments were called functional above 56.7% productive rearrangements and were called segregating when the between-donor standard deviation exceeded 5%. A statistical classification framework was developed to diagnose cytomegalovirus status using the catalog of TCR beta chain sequences. In a later analysis, TCR nucleotide sequences were compared against IMGT/GENE-DB human TR gene sequences so that V and J genes could be assigned. In a later analysis, CDR3 sequences and most-parsimonious VDJ recombination scenarios were assigned using the TCRdist pipeline. In a later analysis, each TCR beta chain was defined by its CDR3 amino acid sequence together with its V-gene family, and reads lacking a unique V-gene family were excluded. A later analysis removed nearly 600 highly shared, low-generation-probability nucleotide sequences to deal with suspected cross-contamination and a sequencing artifact. A later analysis calculated a clonal expansion index for each public chain from normalized within-repertoire ranks of inferred template counts. In a later analysis, generation probabilities were computed using a VDJ recombination model fitted to out-of-frame rearrangements, and the results were checked against IGoR. In a later analysis, TCR-TCR, TCR-HLA and TCR-CMV co-occurrence was scored with hypergeometric tests, and a repertoire-size bias correction was applied to TCR pairs. To estimate false discovery rates, a later analysis permuted the HLA or CMV assignments 20 times. In a later analysis, co-occurring TCRs were grouped with DBSCAN, and TCRdist sequence similarity was added when clustering was performed within HLA-allele-positive subsets. Repertoires with fewer than 30,000 or more than 120,000 public chains, plus five repertoires with anomalous nucleotide sharing, were excluded from co-occurrence clustering. In its TCRdb copy, this immuneACCESS table keeps in-frame sequences only and misses some clones. Where compared with another copy, unresolved V genes explain less than half of these, and the others have no known cause. V and J calls and clone size are those listed in that table; D and trimming were worked out from the DNA. The sample includes around 76,000 clones, with about four fifths observed a single time. The ten largest account for roughly 1.5% of the sample.

Source material: PBMCs. The chain is encoded by TRBV7-2 joined to TRBJ2-3; the D gene is not confidently resolved. The clonotype comes from a middle-aged man in good health and CMV-seronegative. The CDR3 protein: CASSLGNRFTDTQYF. The nucleotides are TGTGCCAGCAGCTTAGGAAACAGATTCACAGATACGCAGTATTTT.